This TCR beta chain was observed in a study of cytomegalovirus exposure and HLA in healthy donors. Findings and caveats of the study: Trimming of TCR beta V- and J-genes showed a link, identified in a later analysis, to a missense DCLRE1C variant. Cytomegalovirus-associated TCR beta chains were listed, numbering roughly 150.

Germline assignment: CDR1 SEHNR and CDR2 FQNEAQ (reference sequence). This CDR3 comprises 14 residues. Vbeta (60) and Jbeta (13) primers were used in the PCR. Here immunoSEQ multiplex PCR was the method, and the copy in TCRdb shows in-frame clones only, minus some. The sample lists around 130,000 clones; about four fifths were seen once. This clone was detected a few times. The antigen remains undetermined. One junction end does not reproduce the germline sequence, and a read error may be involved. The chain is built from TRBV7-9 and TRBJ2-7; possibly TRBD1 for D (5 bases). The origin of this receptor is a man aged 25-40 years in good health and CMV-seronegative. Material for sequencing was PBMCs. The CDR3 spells CASSQLSDTYGQYF. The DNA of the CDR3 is TGTGCCAGCAGCCAACTATCGGACACCTACGGGCAGTACTTC.